These 27 T cell receptor beta chains were sequenced from one sample in a study of OX40 agonist ivuxolimab in advanced cancers. The protocol was immunoSEQ multiplex PCR, while the TCRdb copy is restricted to in-frame clones and leaves out a portion. The data hold tens of thousands of clones, with 80% to 90% observed a single time. The sequenced sample was CD4+ or CD8+ T cells sorted from blood, obtained in a trial of the OX40 agonist ivuxolimab. These receptors came from an adult with an advanced solid tumor such as melanoma, head and neck, liver or kidney cancer.

V is TRBV9 and J is TRBJ2-1, with TRBD2 matching over 7 bases. This CDR3 has 15 residues. CDR1 is SGDLS, CDR2 YYNGEE, per germline. V was clipped by 0 bases and J by 3 bases; unmatched bases: 3. Here the CDR3 reads CASSVDSGNYNEQFF. Here the CDR3 DNA reads TGTGCCAGCAGCGTAGACAGCGGGAACTACAATGAGCAGTTCTTC.

The chain has TRBV19 and TRBJ1-4; the D is unclear. Germline CDR1 is LNHDA and CDR2 is SQIVND (reference sequence). CDR3 length: 16 amino acids. Trimming took off 5 bases at V and 8 bases at J, with 21 bases between the two ends. The CDR3 is CASSRLLASLGEKLFF. The CDR3 nucleotides read TGTGCCAGTAGTCGGTTATTGGCCTCACTGGGAGAAAAACTGTTTTTT.

CDR3 residues: CASSSQGGGELFF. CDR3 in DNA: TGCGCCAGCAGCTCCCAGGGAGGCGGGGAGCTGTTTTTT. This chain links TRBV5-1 with TRBJ2-2; D is perhaps TRBD2 (6 bases). This CDR3 region has 13 residues. V gave up 3 bases and J gave up 7 bases, with 10 bases separating them. From germline, CDR1 is SGHRS and CDR2 YFSETQ.

The J gene is TRBJ1-5, the V gene TRBV4-1; D possibly corresponds to TRBD1 (6 bases). CDR1 MGHRA and CDR2 YSYEKL come from the germline V gene. This CDR3 comprises 14 residues. Trimming took 3 bases from V and 4 from J, leaving 10 bases between them. CDR3 coding DNA: TGCGCCAGCAGCCAGGGGGCTAGGAATCAGCCCCAGCATTTT. Protein sequence: CASSQGARNQPQHF.

The rearrangement links TRBV30 to TRBJ2-1; a possible D gene is TRBD1 (6 bases). CDR1 is GTSNPN and CDR2 is SVGIG in the germline V gene (reference sequence). This CDR3 spans 14 amino acids. V was clipped by 1 base and J by 0 bases, with 7 bases between them. CDR3 DNA: TGTGCCTGGAGTGGGGACACCTCCTACAATGAGCAGTTCTTC. This translates into CAWSGDTSYNEQFF.

This clone occurred once. CDR3 nucleotide sequence: TGTGCCAGTAGTACCCTCGGACAATTTCGAGGCCAGCAGTACTTC. Protein sequence: CASSTLGQFRGQQYF. V gene TRBV19 combines with J gene TRBJ2-7, with D possibly being TRBD1 (5 bases). Trimming removed 4 bases at V and 8 bases at J, with 21 bases between. Germline CDR1 is LNHDA and CDR2 is SQIVND (reference sequence). This CDR3 is 15 amino acids long.

The rearrangement joins TRBV7-2 to TRBJ2-3, with 9 nucleotides matching TRBD2. Losses at the gene ends were 5 bases for V and 0 bases for J; bases not matched to a gene: 9. The CDR3 sequence is 17 residues long. Looked up from germline, CDR1 is SGHTA and CDR2 is FQGNSA. CDR3 nucleotide sequence: TGTGCCAGCAGCCTGCGGGGGGGCATTTCTAGCACAGATACGCAGTATTTT. It is translated as CASSLRGGISSTDTQYF. Based on the CDR3 plus reference TRBV7-2 and TRBJ2-3, the full variable domain is GAGVSQSPSNKVTEKGKDVELRCDPISGHTALYWYRQSLGQGLEFLIYFQGNSAPDKSGLPSDRFSAERTGGSVSTLTIQRTQQEDSAVYLCASSLRGGISSTDTQYFGPGTRLTVL.

This clone was seen only once. J is TRBJ2-1 and V is TRBV19, with D hard to call. V was trimmed by 1 base and J by 0 bases, leaving 4 bases between them. The CDR3 runs 14 residues. Germline CDR1 is LNHDA and CDR2 is SQIVND (reference sequence). This CDR3 reads CASSIGNSYNEQFF. CDR3 coding DNA: TGTGCCAGTAGTATAGGGAACTCCTACAATGAGCAGTTCTTC.

This chain uses TRBV6-6 with TRBJ2-1; TRBD2 matches at 8 bases. Germline loops: CDR1 MNHNY, CDR2 SVGAGI (reference sequence). This CDR3 is built from 14 residues. After removal of 8 bases from V and 9 bases from J, the junction contained 12 bases not matched to a gene. Written as DNA, the CDR3 is TGTGCCAGCGGGTCGGGACTAGGGGAGTCTGAGCAGTTCTTC. Protein: CASGSGLGESEQFF.

The V call is TRBV4-3, the J call TRBJ2-1, with 11 bases lining up with TRBD2. Germline CDR1 reads LGHNA; CDR2 reads YSLEER. V trimming: 5 bases; J trimming: 0 bases; junction bases outside the gene matches: 18. This CDR3 comprises 21 residues. CDR3 protein: CASSSYVGLAGSTSSYNEQFF. CDR3 bases: TGCGCCAGCAGCAGTTACGTAGGACTAGCGGGTTCTACCAGCTCCTACAATGAGCAGTTCTTC.

V is TRBV4-3 and J is TRBJ2-3; TRBD2 aligns across 14 bases. Trimming took 4 bases from V and 7 from J; bases not matched to a gene: 10. The CDR3 length is 17 residues. CDR1 is LGHNA and CDR2 is YSLEER in the germline V gene. CDR3 loop: CASSPTTSGRARYTQYF. The DNA for the CDR3 is TGCGCCAGCAGCCCCACGACTAGCGGGAGGGCTAGGTATACGCAGTATTTT.

The chain couples TRBV7-9 to TRBJ2-3, with 7 nucleotides matching TRBD2. The CDR3 has 12 residues. After removal of 1 base from V and 9 bases from J, the junction contained 1 base not matched to a gene. CDR1 is SEHNR and CDR2 is FQNEAQ in the germline V gene (reference sequence). DNA for the CDR3: TGTGCCAGCAGCTTAGAAGCGGGGACGCAGTATTTT. This codes for CASSLEAGTQYF.

This rearrangement joins TRBV18 to TRBJ2-3, with 9 bases matching TRBD1. V shed 5 bases, J shed 3 bases, and the junction held 6 bases outside the gene matches. Germline V gene sequence: CDR1 KGHSH, CDR2 LQKENI. There are 15 residues in the CDR3. CDR3 residues: CASSTTGGATDTQYF. The DNA of the CDR3 is TGTGCCAGCTCAACGACAGGGGGTGCGACAGATACGCAGTATTTT.

The V call is TRBV18, the J call TRBJ1-4, with no clear D. Trimming removed 6 bases at V and 7 bases at J, with 18 bases between. CDR3 length: 15 amino acids. Looked up from germline, CDR1 is KGHSH and CDR2 is LQKENI. CDR3 coding DNA: TGTGCCAGCTCCCCATCGTCCGGGGTTCGTGAAAAACTGTTTTTT. It yields the protein CASSPSSGVREKLFF.

The V and J genes are TRBV4-1 and TRBJ2-2; D ambiguous. The V gene lost 4 bases and the J gene lost 7 bases, with 16 bases spanning the gap. Germline-derived CDR1 and CDR2 are MGHRA and YSYEKL. There are 15 residues in the CDR3. Written as DNA, the CDR3 is TGCGCCAGCAGCCCGATCCCCCCCGAGGACGGGGAGCTGTTTTTT. It yields the protein CASSPIPPEDGELFF.

The genes are TRBV18 and TRBJ2-3; tentative D call: TRBD2 (6 bases). V was trimmed by 2 bases and J by 4 bases, leaving 13 bases between them. This CDR3 comprises 15 residues. Germline loops: CDR1 KGHSH, CDR2 LQKENI. Here the CDR3 reads CASSPSNSGADTQYF. Here the CDR3 DNA reads TGTGCCAGCTCACCAAGCAACTCGGGGGCAGATACGCAGTATTTT.

The rearrangement joins TRBV7-3 to TRBJ2-3; 10 positions agree with TRBD2. This CDR3 contains 19 residues. Per germline, CDR1 SGHTA and CDR2 FQGTGA. Trimming removed 1 base from V and 5 bases from J; junction bases left unmatched: 15. The CDR3 loop reads CASSLIPIGSGRAVDTQYF. Here the CDR3 DNA reads TGTGCCAGCAGCTTAATTCCCATAGGGAGCGGGAGGGCCGTAGATACGCAGTATTTT.

The gene calls are TRBV10-3 and TRBJ2-7; 13 positions agree with TRBD2. V gave up 4 bases and J gave up 2 bases; unmatched junction bases: 8. CDR1 and CDR2 from the germline V gene are ENHRY and SYGVKD. CDR3 length: 17 amino acids. CDR3 DNA: TGTGCCATCAGTGGAAGACTAGCGGGAGGCGGCACCTACGAGCAGTACTTC. It translates to CAISGRLAGGGTYEQYF.

The chain has TRBV28 and TRBJ1-1, with D unclear. Germline-derived CDR1 and CDR2 are MDHEN and SYDVKM. The length of the CDR3 is 14 residues. Deletions cut 5 bases from V and 1 base from J, with 11 bases between. DNA for the CDR3: TGTGCCAGCAGTCCAATCGGGAGGAACACTGAAGCTTTCTTT. Translating gives CASSPIGRNTEAFF. Drawing the rest from reference TRBV28 and TRBJ1-1, the complete variable domain is DVKVTQSSRYLVKRTGEKVFLECVQDMDHENMFWYRQDPGLGLRLIYFSYDVKMKEKGDIPEGYSVSREKKERFSLILESASTNQTSMYLCASSPIGRNTEAFFGQGTRLTVV.

The CDR3 is CASSQTGGSSYEQYF. The CDR3 nucleotides are TGTGCCAGCAGCCAGACAGGGGGAAGCTCCTACGAGCAGTACTTC. The V call is TRBV7-3, the J call TRBJ2-7, with 9 bases that match TRBD1. CDR1 is SGHTA, CDR2 FQGTGA, per germline. Trimming took 5 bases from V and 0 from J; bases not matched to a gene: 5. CDR3 length equals 15 residues.

In DNA form, the CDR3 reads TGTGCCAGCAGCTTGGGGTTACCCAGGACAGACTCTGGAAACACCATATATTTT. This translates into CASSLGLPRTDSGNTIYF. The chain employs TRBV5-4 and TRBJ1-3; D possibly corresponds to TRBD1 (6 bases). Germline CDR1 and CDR2: SGHNT and YYREEE (reference sequence). The V end was cut by 0 bases, the J end by 0 bases, with 16 bases between. The CDR3 is 18 residues long.

The chain joins TRBV11-2 to TRBJ1-4, with a tentative D call TRBD1 (5 bases). V gave up 3 bases and J gave up 8 bases, with 10 bases separating them. Germline V lookup: CDR1 SGHAT, CDR2 FQNNGV. This CDR3 has 13 residues. The CDR3 loop reads CASSLGTREKLFF. CDR3 coding DNA: TGTGCCAGCAGCTTGGGGACCAGGGAAAAACTGTTTTTT.

The chain combines TRBV29-1 with TRBJ2-7; D is perhaps TRBD1 or TRBD2 (5 bases each). Germline assignment: CDR1 SQVTM and CDR2 ANQGSEA. The CDR3 contains 13 residues. The V end was cut by 1 base, the J end by 1 base, with 8 bases between. CDR3 bases: TGCAGCGTTGAAGGGGGACCATCCTACGAGCAGTACTTC. Amino acid sequence: CSVEGGPSYEQYF.

This clone appeared a few times. The junction departs from germline at one end; a sequencing error may be responsible. The sample has other DNA sequences that encode this CDR3 too. The chain joins TRBV7-2 to TRBJ2-7; D call uncertain. The CDR3 length is 13 residues. Germline CDR1 and CDR2: SGHTA and FQGNSA. The DNA of the CDR3 is TGCGCCAGCAGCCAAGTCCCCGGCTACGAGCAGTACTTC. Its protein product is CASSQVPGYEQYF.

The genes are TRBV19 and TRBJ1-6; D uncertain. The CDR3 sequence is 15 residues long. Trimming shortened V by 5 bases and J by 0 bases, and 8 bases separated the two germline ends. Germline CDR1 reads LNHDA; CDR2 reads SQIVND (reference sequence). This CDR3 is CASSLRDSYNSPLHF. CDR3 bases: TGTGCCAGTAGTCTTCGGGACTCCTATAATTCACCCCTCCACTTT.

In this sample, this clone turned up a few times. V is TRBV11-2 and J is TRBJ2-7; D perhaps matches TRBD1 (6 bases). This CDR3 region has 14 residues. V gave up 5 bases and J gave up 3 bases, with 14 bases separating them. Germline values: CDR1 SGHAT, CDR2 FQNNGV. The CDR3 spells CASSPQGHLYEQYF. CDR3 nucleotide sequence: TGTGCCAGCAGCCCACAGGGACACCTCTACGAGCAGTACTTC.

V is TRBV19 and J is TRBJ1-2; no clear D. The germline CDR1 and CDR2 sequences are LNHDA and SQIVND (reference sequence). The CDR3 is made up of 15 amino acids. The V end was cut by 3 bases, the J end by 0 bases, with 11 bases between. CDR3 protein: CASSIGQETNYGYTF. CDR3 in DNA: TGTGCCAGTAGTATTGGGCAGGAAACTAACTATGGCTACACCTTC.